This T cell receptor (beta chain) was sequenced during a study of blood T cell repertoires in COVID-19. Overall study: PBMCs, B-cell-depleted T cells, or T cells were the source of the cDNA or gDNA that made up the material.

A single count supports this clone. The CDR3 covers 15 residues. Germline CDR1 and CDR2: SGHRS and YFSETQ. With 4 bases removed from V and 2 bases from J, the gap between germline ends came to 16 bases. Authors' methods: Cell counts per sample came from amplifying reference gene primers. The repertoire was sequenced with immunoSEQ multiplex PCR; TCRdb's copy has only in-frame clones and lacks some. D and trimming were read from the DNA, whereas the V and J calls and clone size are those reported in that table. The sample holds hundreds of thousands of clones, approximately 84% seen once. The source of this sequence is a woman aged 30 to 39 who had recovered from COVID-19. Source material: peripheral blood. The chain links TRBV5-1 to TRBJ2-7; D call uncertain. The CDR3 reads CASSLPGLNTYEQYF. For the CDR3, the DNA is TGCGCCAGCAGCCTTCCGGGTCTCAATACCTACGAGCAGTACTTC.